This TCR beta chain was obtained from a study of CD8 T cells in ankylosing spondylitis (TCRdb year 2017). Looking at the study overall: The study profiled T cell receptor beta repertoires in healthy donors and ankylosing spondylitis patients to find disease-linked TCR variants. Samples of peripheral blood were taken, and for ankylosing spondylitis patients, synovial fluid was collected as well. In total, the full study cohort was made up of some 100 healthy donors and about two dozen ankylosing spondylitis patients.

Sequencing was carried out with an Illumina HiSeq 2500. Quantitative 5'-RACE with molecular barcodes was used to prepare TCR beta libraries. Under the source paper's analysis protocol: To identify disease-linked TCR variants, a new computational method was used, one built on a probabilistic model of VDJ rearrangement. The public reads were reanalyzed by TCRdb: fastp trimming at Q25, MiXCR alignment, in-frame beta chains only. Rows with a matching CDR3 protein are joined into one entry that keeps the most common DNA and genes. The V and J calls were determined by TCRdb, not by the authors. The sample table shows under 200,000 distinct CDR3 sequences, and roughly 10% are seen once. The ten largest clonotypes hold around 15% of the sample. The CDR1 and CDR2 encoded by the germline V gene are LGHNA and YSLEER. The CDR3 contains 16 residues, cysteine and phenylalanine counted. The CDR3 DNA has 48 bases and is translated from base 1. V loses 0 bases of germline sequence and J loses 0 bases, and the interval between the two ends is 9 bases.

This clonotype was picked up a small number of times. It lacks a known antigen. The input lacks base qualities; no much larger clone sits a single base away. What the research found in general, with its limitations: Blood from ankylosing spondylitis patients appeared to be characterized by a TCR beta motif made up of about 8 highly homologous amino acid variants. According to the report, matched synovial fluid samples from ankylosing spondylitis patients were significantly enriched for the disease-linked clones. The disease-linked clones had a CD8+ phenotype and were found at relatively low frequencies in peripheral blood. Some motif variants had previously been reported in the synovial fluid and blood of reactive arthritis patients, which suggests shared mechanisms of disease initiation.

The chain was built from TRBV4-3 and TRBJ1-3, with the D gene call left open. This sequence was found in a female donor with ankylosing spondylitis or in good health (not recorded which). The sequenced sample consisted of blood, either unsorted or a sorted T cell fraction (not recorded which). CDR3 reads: CASSQDRASSGNTIYF. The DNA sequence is TGCGCCAGCAGCCAAGATCGGGCGAGCTCTGGAAACACCATATATTTT.